Presented here are 15 T cell receptor beta chains from one specimen sequenced in a study of neurological immune-mediated disorders. TCRdb used MiXCR to reprocess the 5' RACE reads, holding one entry per CDR3 protein. The profile shows tens of thousands of distinct CDR3 sequences, about 1.6% of them singletons. Specimen: PBMCs. These receptor sequences come from a woman in her 30s with multiple sclerosis.

This clonotype was recorded at least ten times. This chain uses TRBV20-1 with TRBJ2-7; D remains unclear. Trimming shortened V by 0 bases and J by 2 bases, and 5 bases separated the two germline ends. Germline V gives CDR1 DFQATT, CDR2 SNEGSKA (reference sequence). This CDR3 spans 12 amino acids. For the CDR3, the DNA is TGCAGTGCTAGAGAGGGCGCCTACGAGCAGTACTTC. It translates to CSAREGAYEQYF.

This clonotype was seen only a few times. The chain recombines TRBV4-1 with TRBJ1-5; TRBD1 matches at 10 bases. Looked up from germline, CDR1 is MGHRA and CDR2 is YSYEKL. This CDR3 is 16 amino acids long. Trimming took 0 bases from V and 7 from J; bases not matched to a gene: 6. The CDR3 nucleotides read TGCGCCAGCAGCCAAGATCTGACAGGGGGCGGACAGCCCCAGCATTTT. It encodes CASSQDLTGGGQPQHF.

This clonotype has at least ten counts. The V call is TRBV11-2, the J call TRBJ1-2, with D hard to call. The V gene's germline CDR1 is SGHAT and CDR2 FQNNGV. This CDR3 is 14 amino acids long. Trimming left V 0 bases short and J 2 bases short, with 7 bases between. DNA for the CDR3: TGTGCCAGCAGCTTAGAGTTGGGGAACTATGGCTACACCTTC. This codes for CASSLELGNYGYTF.

This clonotype was seen ten or more times. The chain is built from TRBV10-3 and TRBJ2-1; D ambiguous. CDR3 length: 11 residues. Germline V gene sequence: CDR1 ENHRY, CDR2 SYGVKD. V lost 5 bases and J lost 8, with 7 bases in between. The CDR3 DNA is TGTGCCATCAGTAGTCTCGATGAGCAGTTCTTC. Protein: CAISSLDEQFF.

The table lists this clonotype with many counts. The genes are TRBV4-1 and TRBJ2-7; tentatively, D is TRBD1 (5 bases). The CDR3 totals 11 residues. V dropped 1 base and J dropped 9 bases, with 7 bases sitting between them. The germline V gene encodes CDR1 MGHRA and CDR2 YSYEKL. CDR3 amino acids: CASSQGGGQYF. The CDR3, as DNA: TGCGCCAGCAGCCAAGGGGGCGGGCAGTACTTC.

In its sample, this clonotype was seen many times. The CDR3 DNA reads TGTGCCAGCAGCTGGGGGACAGGGGCTACCTACGAGCAGTACTTC. Translation: CASSWGTGATYEQYF. The chain has TRBV5-6 and TRBJ2-7, with 10 bases matching TRBD1. With 3 bases clipped from V and 2 bases from J, the junction kept 5 bases outside the gene matches. CDR3 size: 15 residues. From germline, CDR1 is SGHDT and CDR2 YYEEEE.

This clonotype has ten or more counts. This rearrangement joins TRBV4-1 to TRBJ2-5; D might be TRBD1 or TRBD2, each matching 5 bases. V lost 0 bases to trimming and J lost 1 base, with 9 bases between them. Germline values: CDR1 MGHRA, CDR2 YSYEKL. This CDR3 is built from 15 residues. In nucleotides, the CDR3 is TGCGCCAGCAGCCAAGATTTTGGGGGCCAAGAGACCCAGTACTTC. It codes for CASSQDFGGQETQYF.

This clonotype has a count of ten or more. J is TRBJ2-5 and V is TRBV12-5; weak D call: TRBD1 (6 bases). The CDR3 spans 13 residues. Germline V CDR1 and CDR2: LGHNT, FRNRAP. Trimming removed 6 bases at V and 2 bases at J, with 10 bases between. The CDR3 nucleotides read TGTGCTAGTGGGCCCGACAGGCAAGAGACCCAGTACTTC. This encodes CASGPDRQETQYF.

Ten or more counts support this clonotype. The chain links TRBV20-1 to TRBJ2-3; D might be TRBD2 (7 bases). The V end lost 3 bases, the J end lost 4 bases, and 14 bases lay between the germline ends. The V gene's germline CDR1 is DFQATT and CDR2 SNEGSKA (reference sequence). CDR3 length: 14 amino acids. CDR3 in amino acids: CSASPGGAADTQYF. As DNA, the CDR3 is TGCAGTGCTAGTCCTGGGGGGGCGGCAGATACGCAGTATTTT.

Regarding this clonotype: This may be a read error: a much more frequent sequence differs by one nucleotide. V usage is TRBV3-1 and J usage is TRBJ1-1; no clear D. Germline V gene data show CDR1 as LGHDT and CDR2 as YNNKEL (reference sequence). The V end was cut by 4 bases, the J end by 1 base, with 10 bases between. The CDR3 is 14 residues long. The DNA of the CDR3 is TGTGCCAGCAGCCGGGGAAAGGGGAACACTGAAGCTTTCTTT. Amino acids: CASSRGKGNTEAFF.

This clonotype was seen repeatedly, ten times or more. The V gene is TRBV3-1, the J gene TRBJ2-3; TRBD2 agrees at 9 bases. Germline trimming cut 6 bases from V and 5 bases from J; bases unmatched to any gene: 3. Germline loops: CDR1 LGHDT, CDR2 YNNKEL (reference sequence). This CDR3 is built from 13 residues. In nucleotides, the CDR3 is TGTGCCAGCAGGCAGCGGGGGGTAGATACGCAGTATTTT. Translation: CASRQRGVDTQYF.

This clonotype was observed many times. The CDR3 loop reads CSARVGGYGYTF. CDR3 coding DNA: TGCAGTGCTAGGGTGGGGGGCTATGGCTACACCTTC. The rearrangement uses TRBV20-1 and TRBJ1-2, with D perhaps matching TRBD1 (5 bases). The CDR3 contains 12 residues. The V end lost 3 bases, the J end lost 4 bases, and 9 bases lay between the germline ends. Germline assignment: CDR1 DFQATT and CDR2 SNEGSKA (reference sequence).

This clonotype was recorded at least ten times. The rearrangement uses TRBV9 and TRBJ2-3, with D maybe TRBD1 (7 bases). CDR3 length: 14 amino acids. V gave up 4 bases and J gave up 8 bases, with 17 bases separating them. CDR1 is SGDLS, CDR2 YYNGEE, per germline. CDR3 sequence: CASSQGVGTPTQYF. The CDR3 DNA sequence: TGTGCCAGCAGCCAGGGGGTTGGGACTCCTACGCAGTATTTT.

This clonotype was seen repeatedly, ten times or more. The chain is built from TRBV5-1 and TRBJ2-7; TRBD1 matches 7 bases. The CDR3 totals 13 residues. From germline, CDR1 is SGHRS and CDR2 YFSETQ. With 4 bases clipped from V and 1 base from J, the junction kept 2 bases outside the gene matches. The CDR3 loop is CASSPDRSYEQYF. As DNA, the CDR3 is TGCGCCAGCAGCCCGGACAGGTCCTACGAGCAGTACTTC.

In its sample, this clonotype was seen many times. J is TRBJ2-7 and V is TRBV7-2, with no clear D. Germline CDR1 SGHTA, CDR2 FQGNSA. The CDR3 is 13 amino acids. Between the trimmed V and J ends, which lost 7 bases and 1 base, there was a span of 11 bases. This chain's CDR3 is CASTSYLSYEQYF. CDR3 bases: TGTGCCAGCACCTCGTATCTGTCCTACGAGCAGTACTTC.